The present entry profiles one T cell receptor (beta chain) with its context. The data derive from a study of blood T cell repertoires in COVID-19. Study details: Spain, Italy and the United States supplied samples that represented acute and convalescent COVID-19.

The CDR3 contains 17 residues. Germline V lookup: CDR1 LNHDA, CDR2 SQIVND (reference sequence). With V trimmed by 3 bases and J by 2 bases, 12 bases remained unmatched. The data were produced by immunoSEQ multiplex PCR, yet TCRdb's version contains in-frame clones alone and is incomplete. The table has approximately 74,000 clones, 60% to 80% seen once; the top ten hold more than 15%. The chain employs TRBV19 and TRBJ1-2, with TRBD1 identical over 7 bases. The origin of this receptor is a man in his sixties with acute or convalescent COVID-19. Source material: peripheral blood. DNA of the CDR3: TGTGCCAGTAGTATCCAAGGGGGCCAGTTTTTGAACTATGGCTACACCTTC. It yields the protein CASSIQGGQFLNYGYTF.